The next 27 T cell receptor beta chains were all read from a single sample in a study of CD8+ T cells in alopecia areata (dated by TCRdb to 2017 to 2018). Library creation used the immunoSEQ multiplex PCR assay. RNA was extracted from all samples and reverse transcribed into cDNA as template for TCR sequencing. TCRdb limited this immuneACCESS table to in-frame rearrangements with V and J called. A share of clones is missing; checked studies link under half to unresolved V genes, and the rest is unexplained. Recorded for this sample are almost 250,000 clones; less than 80% of them occurred a single time. The top ten hold approximately 1.2% of the sample. Read against the paper, the sample's time point label means: baseline before oral tofacitinib. Source: CD4+ T cells sorted from blood, taken at week 0. All receptors derive from a human donor with alopecia areata.

The chain carries TRBV18 and TRBJ2-6; D ambiguous. The germline V and J ends were trimmed by 3 bases and 0 bases, with 9 bases remaining between them. CDR3 length: 16 amino acids. Per the germline V gene, CDR1 is KGHSH and CDR2 is LQKENI. The CDR3 sequence: CASSPDGFSGANVLTF. The CDR3 region has the DNA TGTGCCAGCTCACCCGACGGATTCTCTGGGGCCAACGTCCTGACTTTC. Full variable domain (remainder filled in from reference TRBV18 and TRBJ2-6): NAGVMQNPRHLVRRRGQEARLRCSPMKGHSHVYWYRQLPEEGLKFMVYLQKENIIDESGMPKERFSAEFPKEGPSILRIQQVVRGDSAAYFCASSPDGFSGANVLTFGAGSRLTVL.

The gene calls are TRBV30 and TRBJ1-6; 9 bases match TRBD1. The V and J ends lost 2 bases and 7 bases, in that order; junction bases with no gene match: 6. The CDR3 spans 15 residues. The germline CDR1 and CDR2 sequences are GTSNPN and SVGIG (reference sequence). The CDR3 DNA reads TGTGCCTGGAGTTCCCCGGGACAGGGAAATTCACCCCTCCACTTT. This sequence encodes CAWSSPGQGNSPLHF.

V is TRBV4-3 and J is TRBJ2-3; D unresolved. Germline assignment: CDR1 LGHNA and CDR2 YSLEER. The CDR3 length is 14 residues. Trimming removed 2 bases at V and 4 bases at J, with 10 bases between. The CDR3 coding sequence is TGCGCCAGCAGCCAAAGTCCAAGAGCAGATACGCAGTATTTT. Protein product: CASSQSPRADTQYF.

In its sample, this clone was seen once. The chain employs TRBV7-2 and TRBJ2-5, with TRBD1 as a possible D gene (6 bases). The germline V gene encodes CDR1 SGHTA and CDR2 FQGNSA. The CDR3 is 13 amino acids. V was clipped by 5 bases and J by 5 bases, with 12 bases between them. The CDR3 loop reads CASSEQGGETQYF. The CDR3, as DNA: TGTGCCAGCAGCGAACAGGGTGGGGAGACCCAGTACTTC.

The chain has TRBV30 and TRBJ2-7; tentatively, D is TRBD1 or TRBD2 (5 bases each). The V end was cut by 0 bases, the J end by 6 bases, with 18 bases between. Germline lookup yields CDR1 GTSNPN and CDR2 SVGIG (reference sequence). The CDR3 consists of 15 residues. CDR3: CAWSVQIGTSGEQYF. The CDR3 region has the DNA TGTGCCTGGAGTGTACAGATTGGGACGTCGGGCGAGCAGTACTTC. The full variable domain, completed using reference TRBV30 and TRBJ2-7, is SQTIHQWPATLVQPVGSPLSLECTVEGTSNPNLYWYRQAAGRGLQLLFYSVGIGQISSEVPQNLSASRPQDRQFILSSKKLLLSDSGFYLCAWSVQIGTSGEQYFGPGTRLTVT.

This clone was counted only a few times. This rearrangement joins TRBV20-1 to TRBJ1-1, with D tentatively TRBD1 (6 bases). Germline CDR1 reads DFQATT; CDR2 reads SNEGSKA (reference sequence). This CDR3 region has 11 residues. V was shortened by 1 base and J by 9 bases, with 9 bases between the two germline ends. CDR3 DNA: TGCAGTGCTAGAGCAGGGGTGAAAGCTTTCTTT. This codes for CSARAGVKAFF.

The J gene is TRBJ2-5, the V gene TRBV7-9; no clear D gene. The CDR3 spans 11 residues. Germline CDR1 SEHNR, CDR2 FQNEAQ (reference sequence). V lost 5 bases, J lost 1 base, and 2 bases lay in between. The CDR3 coding sequence is TGTGCCAGCAGCGCCCAAGAGACCCAGTACTTC. It yields the protein CASSAQETQYF.

This sequence joins TRBV30 and TRBJ2-4, with TRBD1 identical over 9 bases. Losses at the gene ends were 4 bases for V and 7 bases for J; bases not matched to a gene: 8. The germline V gene encodes CDR1 GTSNPN and CDR2 SVGIG (reference sequence). This CDR3 comprises 14 residues. The CDR3 bases are TGTGCCTGGACCCCTGGAGACAGGGGGAACATTCAGTACTTC. Translated: CAWTPGDRGNIQYF.

The chain combines TRBV7-8 with TRBJ2-5, with D tentatively TRBD1 (5 bases). V shed 2 bases and J shed 4 bases, with 11 bases lying between them. Looked up from germline, CDR1 is SGHVS and CDR2 is FQNEAQ. This CDR3 spans 14 amino acids. The CDR3, as DNA: TGTGCCAGCAGCTTATTGGCAGGGCGAGAGACCCAGTACTTC. As protein: CASSLLAGRETQYF. Complete variable domain (other parts from reference TRBV7-8 and TRBJ2-5): GAGVSQSPRYKVAKRGQDVALRCDPISGHVSLFWYQQALGQGPEFLTYFQNEAQLDKSGLPSDRFFAERPEGSVSTLKIQRTQQEDSAVYLCASSLLAGRETQYFGPGTRLLVL.

CDR3 in DNA: TGTGCCAGAACTCGGGACAAAATTTACGAGCAGTACTTC. Amino acids: CARTRDKIYEQYF. The chain recombines TRBV5-6 with TRBJ2-7; TRBD1 might be the D (6 bases). The V gene's germline CDR1 is SGHDT and CDR2 YYEEEE. V lost 8 bases and J 4 bases, leaving 16 bases between the germline ends. This CDR3 contains 13 residues.

In this sample, this clone turned up once. CDR3: CASSVAGAKNIQYF. In DNA, the CDR3 is TGTGCCAGCAGCGTGGCGGGAGCCAAAAACATTCAGTACTTC. The chain is built from TRBV9 and TRBJ2-4, with a tentative D call TRBD2 (5 bases). Germline assignment: CDR1 SGDLS and CDR2 YYNGEE. CDR3 length: 14 residues. The V end was cut by 2 bases, the J end by 0 bases, with 6 bases between.

V is TRBV7-3 and J is TRBJ2-3; perhaps TRBD1 as D (5 bases). The CDR3 is made up of 14 amino acids. The germline V and J ends were trimmed by 5 bases and 6 bases, with 15 bases remaining between them. CDR1 and CDR2 from the germline V gene are SGHTA and FQGTGA. CDR3 bases: TGTGCCAGCAGCCCCGGACAACTCAGGGATACGCAGTATTTT. Its protein is CASSPGQLRDTQYF.

This clone turned up a few times. The chain has TRBV9 and TRBJ2-1, with D maybe TRBD1 (6 bases). CDR3 length: 14 residues. Trimming stripped 0 bases from V and 4 bases from J, with 8 bases between. Germline V gene data show CDR1 as SGDLS and CDR2 as YYNGEE. DNA for the CDR3: TGTGCCAGCAGCGTAGGCGGACAGTACAATGAGCAGTTCTTC. Translated: CASSVGGQYNEQFF. The full variable domain, rest sourced from reference TRBV9 and TRBJ2-1, is DSGVTQTPKHLITATGQRVTLRCSPRSGDLSVYWYQQSLDQGLQFLIQYYNGEERAKGNILERFSAQQFPDLHSELNLSSLELGDSALYFCASSVGGQYNEQFFGPGTRLTVL.

The chain recombines TRBV25-1 with TRBJ1-2, with 7 bases fitting TRBD1. V shed 8 bases, J shed 5 bases, and the junction held 2 bases outside the gene matches. The CDR3 consists of 11 residues. CDR1 MGHDK and CDR2 SYGVNS come from the germline V gene. CDR3: CASRQGYGYTF. The CDR3 DNA reads TGTGCCAGCCGACAGGGATATGGCTACACCTTC.

The genes are TRBV29-1 and TRBJ1-4, with 7 bases aligning to TRBD1. Trimming at V came to 5 bases and at J to 6 bases, leaving 9 bases not matched to a gene. The CDR3 consists of 14 residues. Germline V gives CDR1 SQVTM, CDR2 ANQGSEA. The DNA of the CDR3 is TGCAGCGTTCTAAGGACAGGTTGGGATGAAAAACTGTTTTTT. Residues: CSVLRTGWDEKLFF.

The V and J genes are TRBV12-5 and TRBJ1-1, with D uncertain. Germline V gives CDR1 LGHNT, CDR2 FRNRAP. This CDR3 contains 16 residues. V was cut by 0 bases and J by 0 bases, with 11 bases left in between. The chain's CDR3 is CASGLVVGRVNTEAFF. As DNA, the CDR3 is TGTGCTAGTGGTTTGGTTGTTGGAAGGGTGAACACTGAAGCTTTCTTT.

The rearrangement links TRBV30 to TRBJ1-2; no definite D call. The V and J ends lost 0 bases and 1 base respectively, with 6 bases between them. The germline CDR1 and CDR2 sequences are GTSNPN and SVGIG (reference sequence). The CDR3 consists of 13 residues. As DNA, the CDR3 is TGTGCCTGGAGTGTACAGATTAACTATGGCTACACCTTC. This gives the protein CAWSVQINYGYTF.

This clone was counted a few times. This rearrangement joins TRBV29-1 to TRBJ2-2; D is possibly TRBD1 or TRBD2 (5 bases each). The germline gives CDR1 SQVTM, CDR2 ANQGSEA. V was shortened by 4 bases and J by 6 bases, with 12 bases between the two germline ends. The CDR3 is 13 residues long. The DNA for the CDR3 is TGCAGCGTTGCGTCAGGGACGGCCGGGGAGCTGTTTTTT. Encoded protein: CSVASGTAGELFF.

For this clone: At one end the junction does not follow the germline gene, possibly because of a read error. The rearrangement uses TRBV7-9 and TRBJ2-5, with D perhaps assigned TRBD1 or TRBD2 (5 bases each). The length of the CDR3 is 15 residues. Germline assignment: CDR1 SEHNR and CDR2 FQNEAQ (reference sequence). CDR3 nucleotides: TGTGCCAGCACCGCAGGTGTCAATAGGGGAGAGGCCCAGTACTTC. Translated: CASTAGVNRGEAQYF. Full variable domain (missing parts from reference TRBV7-9 and TRBJ2-5): DTGVSQNPRHKITKRGQNVTFRCDPISEHNRLYWYRQTLGQGPEFLTYFQNEAQLEKSRLLSDRFSAERPKGSFSTLEIQRTEQGDSAMYLCASTAGVNRGEAQYFGPGTRLLVL.

The V and J genes are TRBV2 and TRBJ2-3, with 9 bases lining up with TRBD2. The germline CDR1 and CDR2 sequences are SNHLY and FYNNEI. V shed 2 bases and J 2 bases; nucleotides not matched to a gene: 2. The CDR3 has 15 residues. DNA for the CDR3: TGTGCCAGCAGTGAACTAGCGGGGCTCACAGATACGCAGTATTTT. Translation gives CASSELAGLTDTQYF.

This clone was seen a few times. The chain is built from TRBV6-5 and TRBJ2-4; TRBD2 matches at 8 bases. The trim removed 4 bases at V and 5 bases at J, leaving 4 bases unmatched. CDR1 is MNHEY, CDR2 SVGAGI, per germline. The CDR3 runs 14 residues. CDR3 region: CASSSPGGENIQYF. The DNA for the CDR3 is TGTGCCAGCAGTTCGCCCGGGGGGGAAAACATTCAGTACTTC.

The chain uses TRBV23-1 and TRBJ1-5; D is ambiguous. TRBV23-1 is sorted into the ORF group, with uncertain function. The CDR3 sequence is 16 residues long. V was shortened by 0 bases and J by 2 bases, with 11 bases between the two germline ends. This CDR3 reads CASSQSNRAGNQPQHF. CDR3 coding DNA: TGCGCCAGCAGTCAATCGAATCGAGCCGGCAATCAGCCCCAGCATTTT.

The chain is built from TRBV29-1 and TRBJ2-5; tentatively, D is TRBD2 (6 bases). Per the germline V gene, CDR1 is SQVTM and CDR2 is ANQGSEA. CDR3 length: 14 amino acids. With 7 bases removed from V and 7 bases from J, the gap between germline ends came to 22 bases. The CDR3 reads CSADSGTSAGTQYF. For the CDR3, the DNA is TGCAGCGCAGATTCTGGGACTTCCGCGGGGACCCAGTACTTC.

The CDR3, as DNA: TGCGCCAGCAGTCCCTTGGAGGGCGGAGAGACCCAGTACTTC. Translation: CASSPLEGGETQYF. The chain combines TRBV23-1 with TRBJ2-5; a possible D gene is TRBD2 (6 bases). TRBV23-1 is treated as an ORF (open reading frame) with a function not yet certain. CDR3 length: 14 residues. Trimming shortened V by 4 bases and J by 4 bases, and 13 bases separated the two germline ends.

The CDR3 loop reads CAWFQGRWSEAFF. CDR3 DNA: TGTGCCTGGTTTCAGGGGCGGTGGTCTGAAGCTTTCTTT. The V and J genes are TRBV30 and TRBJ1-1, with D maybe TRBD1 (6 bases). CDR1 and CDR2 from the germline V gene are GTSNPN and SVGIG (reference sequence). The CDR3 spans 13 residues. V lost 5 bases to trimming and J lost 6 bases, with 16 bases between them. The full variable domain, completed using reference TRBV30 and TRBJ1-1, is SQTIHQWPATLVQPVGSPLSLECTVEGTSNPNLYWYRQAAGRGLQLLFYSVGIGQISSEVPQNLSASRPQDRQFILSSKKLLLSDSGFYLCAWFQGRWSEAFFGQGTRLTVV.

The chain recombines TRBV29-1 with TRBJ2-7; D is ambiguous. The germline gives CDR1 SQVTM, CDR2 ANQGSEA. V was clipped by 0 bases and J by 3 bases, with 6 bases between them. This CDR3 has 12 residues. The CDR3 here is CSVEEDGYEQYF. The CDR3 nucleotides read TGCAGCGTTGAAGAAGACGGCTACGAGCAGTACTTC.

The chain is built from TRBV5-1 and TRBJ1-4; TRBD1 matches 8 bases. CDR1 and CDR2 from the germline V gene are SGHRS and YFSETQ. The length of the CDR3 is 14 residues. V shed 0 bases and J 6 bases; nucleotides not matched to a gene: 1. This CDR3 reads CASSLVTGDEKLFF. In DNA, the CDR3 is TGCGCCAGCAGCTTGGTGACAGGGGATGAAAAACTGTTTTTT.